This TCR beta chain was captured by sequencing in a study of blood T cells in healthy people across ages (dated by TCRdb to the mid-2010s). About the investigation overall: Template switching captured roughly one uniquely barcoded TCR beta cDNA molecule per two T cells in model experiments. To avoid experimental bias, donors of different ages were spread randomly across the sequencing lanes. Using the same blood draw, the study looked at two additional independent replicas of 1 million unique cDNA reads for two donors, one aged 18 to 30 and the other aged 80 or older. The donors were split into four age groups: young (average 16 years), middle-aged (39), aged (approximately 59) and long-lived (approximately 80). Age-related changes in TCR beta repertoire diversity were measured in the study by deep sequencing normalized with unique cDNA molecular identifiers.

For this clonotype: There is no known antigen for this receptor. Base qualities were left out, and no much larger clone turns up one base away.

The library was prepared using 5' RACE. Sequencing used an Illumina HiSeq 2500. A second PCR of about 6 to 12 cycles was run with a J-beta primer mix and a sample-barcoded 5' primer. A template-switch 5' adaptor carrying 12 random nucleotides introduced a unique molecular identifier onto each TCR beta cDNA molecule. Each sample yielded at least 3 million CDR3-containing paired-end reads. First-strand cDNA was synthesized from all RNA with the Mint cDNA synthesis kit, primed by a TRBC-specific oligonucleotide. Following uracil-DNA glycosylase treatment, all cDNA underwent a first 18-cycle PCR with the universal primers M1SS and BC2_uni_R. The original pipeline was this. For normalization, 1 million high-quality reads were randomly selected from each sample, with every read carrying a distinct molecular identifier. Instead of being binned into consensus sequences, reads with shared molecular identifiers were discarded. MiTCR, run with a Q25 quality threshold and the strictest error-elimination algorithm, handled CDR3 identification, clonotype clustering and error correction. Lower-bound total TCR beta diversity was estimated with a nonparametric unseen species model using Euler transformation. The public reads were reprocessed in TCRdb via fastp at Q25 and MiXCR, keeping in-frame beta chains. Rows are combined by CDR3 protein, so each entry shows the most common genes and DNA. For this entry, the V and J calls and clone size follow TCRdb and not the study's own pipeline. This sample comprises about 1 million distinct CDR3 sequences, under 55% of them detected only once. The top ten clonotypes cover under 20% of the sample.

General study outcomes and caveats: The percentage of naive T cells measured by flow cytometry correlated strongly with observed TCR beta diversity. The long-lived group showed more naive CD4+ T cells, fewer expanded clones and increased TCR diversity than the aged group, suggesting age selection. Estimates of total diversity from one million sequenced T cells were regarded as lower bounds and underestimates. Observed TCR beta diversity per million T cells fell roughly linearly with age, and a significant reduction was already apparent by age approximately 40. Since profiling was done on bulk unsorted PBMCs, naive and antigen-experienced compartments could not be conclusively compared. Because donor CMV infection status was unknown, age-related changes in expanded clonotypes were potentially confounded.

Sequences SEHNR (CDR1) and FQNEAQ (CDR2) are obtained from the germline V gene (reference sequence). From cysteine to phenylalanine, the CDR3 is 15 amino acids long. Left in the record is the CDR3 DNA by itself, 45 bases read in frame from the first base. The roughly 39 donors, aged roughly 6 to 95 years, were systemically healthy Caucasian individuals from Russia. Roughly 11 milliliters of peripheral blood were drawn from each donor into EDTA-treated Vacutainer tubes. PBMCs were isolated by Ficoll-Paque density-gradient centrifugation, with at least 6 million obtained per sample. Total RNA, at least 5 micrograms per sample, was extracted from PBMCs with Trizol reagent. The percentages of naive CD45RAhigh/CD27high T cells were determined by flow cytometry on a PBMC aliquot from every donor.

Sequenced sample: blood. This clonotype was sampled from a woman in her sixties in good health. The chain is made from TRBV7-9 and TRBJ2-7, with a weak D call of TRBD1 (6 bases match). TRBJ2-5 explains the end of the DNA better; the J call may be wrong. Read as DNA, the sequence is TGTGCCAGCAGGGAAAGTGGGCAGGGGTCGGAGACCCAGTACTTC. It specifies CASRESGQGSETQYF.